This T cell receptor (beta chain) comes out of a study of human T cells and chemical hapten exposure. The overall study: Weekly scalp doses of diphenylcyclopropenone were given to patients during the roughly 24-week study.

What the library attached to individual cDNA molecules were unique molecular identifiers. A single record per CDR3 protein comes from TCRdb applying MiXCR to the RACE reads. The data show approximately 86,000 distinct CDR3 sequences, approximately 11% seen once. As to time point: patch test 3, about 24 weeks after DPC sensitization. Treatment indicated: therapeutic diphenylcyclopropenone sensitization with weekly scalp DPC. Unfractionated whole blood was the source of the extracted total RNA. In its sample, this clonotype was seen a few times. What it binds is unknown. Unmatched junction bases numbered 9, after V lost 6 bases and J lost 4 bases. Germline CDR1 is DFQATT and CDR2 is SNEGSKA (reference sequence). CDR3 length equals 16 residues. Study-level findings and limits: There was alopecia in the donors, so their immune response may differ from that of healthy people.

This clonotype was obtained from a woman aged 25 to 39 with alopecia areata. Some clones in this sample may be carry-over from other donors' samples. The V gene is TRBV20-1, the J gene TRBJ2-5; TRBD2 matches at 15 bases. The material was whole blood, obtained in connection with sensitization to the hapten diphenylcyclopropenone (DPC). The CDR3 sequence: CSAARPGLAGGETQYF. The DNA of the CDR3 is TGCAGTGCAGCTCGCCCGGGACTAGCGGGGGGAGAGACCCAGTACTTC.